This T cell receptor beta chain stems from a study of T cell responses to AZD1222 COVID-19 vaccine. Overall study results and limits: Donors were largely white British and mainly female; clonal diversity was possibly underestimated. Along spike, vaccine-associated CD4 TCRs were found throughout, with dominance at 160-218 and 743-854. In all cases, repertoires were sampled only after the peak T cell response.

Assay: immunoSEQ multiplex PCR; the TCRdb copy retains only in-frame clones and omits some. Here the sample spans 150,000 to 250,000 clones, about nine tenths being singletons. In regard to this clone: Its antigen is as yet unknown.

Germline assignment: CDR1 MDHEN and CDR2 SYDVKM. This CDR3 has 13 residues. V lost 7 bases and J lost 3, with 12 bases in between. Sequences were derived from peripheral blood, sampled 28 days after the second AZD1222 dose. The rearrangement joins TRBV28 to TRBJ1-1; TRBD1 is a possible D gene (5 bases). This sequence was found in an adult who received the AZD1222 COVID-19 vaccine. Written as DNA, the CDR3 is TGTGCCAGCACCCCCGGGGGGGACACTGAAGCTTTCTTT. Its protein is CASTPGGDTEAFF.